These 20 T cell receptor beta chains were sequenced from one sample in a study of cytomegalovirus exposure and HLA in healthy donors. Researchers ran the PCR with 60 Vbeta and 13 Jbeta primers. Measured with immunoSEQ multiplex PCR; TCRdb has only the in-frame clones, and not every one. The sample holds 110,000 to 150,000 clones, about 75% seen once. The sample taken for sequencing was PBMCs. These receptor sequences come from a man aged 25 to 45 in good health and CMV-seronegative.

This clone was counted between two and nine times. The genes are TRBV7-2 and TRBJ2-3; 8 bases match TRBD2. J was trimmed by 6 bases and V by 4 bases; bases with no gene match: 12. This CDR3 has 16 residues. From germline, CDR1 is SGHTA and CDR2 FQGNSA. CDR3 residues: CASSSGRGGAADTQYF. CDR3 DNA sequence: TGTGCCAGCAGCTCCGGTCGGGGGGGGGCAGCTGATACGCAGTATTTT.

The gene calls are TRBV30 and TRBJ1-2; TRBD1 agrees at 11 bases. Trimming at V came to 2 bases and at J to 11 bases, leaving 7 bases not matched to a gene. Germline values: CDR1 GTSNPN, CDR2 SVGIG (reference sequence). The CDR3 is made up of 13 amino acids. The CDR3 DNA is TGTGCCTGGAGTCACGGACAGGGGGCCCGATACACCTTC. Translating gives CAWSHGQGARYTF.

The rearrangement uses TRBV7-9 and TRBJ1-1; D is ambiguous. This CDR3 has 14 residues. Germline V CDR1 and CDR2: SEHNR, FQNEAQ (reference sequence). V shed 8 bases and J shed 1 base, with 14 bases lying between them. The chain's CDR3 is CASGGFNRNTEAFF. DNA of the CDR3: TGTGCCAGCGGAGGGTTTAACAGGAACACTGAAGCTTTCTTT. The full variable domain, completed using reference TRBV7-9 and TRBJ1-1, is DTGVSQNPRHKITKRGQNVTFRCDPISEHNRLYWYRQTLGQGPEFLTYFQNEAQLEKSRLLSDRFSAERPKGSFSTLEIQRTEQGDSAMYLCASGGFNRNTEAFFGQGTRLTVV.

The sample holds one count of this clone. Here the CDR3 DNA reads TGTGCCAGCGGGGGGGGGCGGTCCTTCTCCTACGAGCAGTACTTC. Translation gives CASGGGRSFSYEQYF. The V gene is TRBV11-2, the J gene TRBJ2-7; the D gene is possibly TRBD2 (7 bases). V lost 8 bases, J lost 0 bases, and 17 bases lay in between. The germline V gene encodes CDR1 SGHAT and CDR2 FQNNGV. The CDR3 loop spans 15 amino acids.

The chain carries TRBV28 and TRBJ2-3, with D perhaps matching TRBD2 (5 bases). CDR1 and CDR2 from the germline V gene are MDHEN and SYDVKM. CDR3 length: 13 residues. V was cut by 5 bases and J by 2 bases, with 8 bases left in between. CDR3 nucleotides: TGTGCCAGCAGTAAGACTAACACAGATACGCAGTATTTT. Protein product: CASSKTNTDTQYF.

The chain uses TRBV15 and TRBJ1-4; no clear D gene. Trimming left V 1 base short and J 7 bases short, with 7 bases between. The CDR3 has 13 amino acids. CDR1 LNHNV and CDR2 YYDKDF come from the germline V gene (reference sequence). CDR3 nucleotide sequence: TGTGCCACCAGCAGAGCCCTCAGTGAAAAACTGTTTTTT. This sequence encodes CATSRALSEKLFF.

This clone was seen once. The chain has TRBV29-1 and TRBJ1-4; D not certain. The CDR3 runs 14 residues. Germline CDR1 is SQVTM and CDR2 is ANQGSEA. With 6 bases removed from V and 6 bases from J, the gap between germline ends came to 17 bases. In DNA form, the CDR3 reads TGCAGCGTCGGACTGATGGCCGGGGATGAAAAACTGTTTTTT. It translates to CSVGLMAGDEKLFF.

There are a few counts of this clone. The chain joins TRBV7-6 to TRBJ2-7; TRBD2 is a possible D gene (6 bases). This CDR3 has 17 residues. Germline V gene lookup returns CDR1 SGHVS and CDR2 FNYEAQ. Trimming pared 5 bases from V and 1 base from J, leaving 21 bases between. CDR3 nucleotides: TGTGCCAGCAGCCCGGAGGGTGGGGGTCGGGAATCCTACGAGCAGTACTTC. Amino acid sequence: CASSPEGGGRESYEQYF.

The V call is TRBV6-5, the J call TRBJ1-1, with D possibly TRBD1 on 5 matching bases. The V gene's germline CDR1 is MNHEY and CDR2 SVGAGI. The CDR3 is 13 residues long. The V and J ends lost 1 base and 4 bases respectively, with 7 bases between them. The DNA for the CDR3 is TGTGCCAGCAGTTACTTCAGGGCCACTGAAGCTTTCTTT. This translates into CASSYFRATEAFF.

The V call is TRBV28, the J call TRBJ1-1; tentatively, D is TRBD1 (5 bases). Germline V gene sequence: CDR1 MDHEN, CDR2 SYDVKM. Trimming stripped 2 bases from V and 6 bases from J, with 13 bases between. The CDR3 has 14 residues. CDR3 loop: CASSLMGGNAEAFF. The CDR3, as DNA: TGTGCCAGCAGTTTAATGGGGGGGAATGCTGAAGCTTTCTTT. Using reference TRBV28 and TRBJ1-1 for the parts outside the CDR3, the full variable domain is DVKVTQSSRYLVKRTGEKVFLECVQDMDHENMFWYRQDPGLGLRLIYFSYDVKMKEKGDIPEGYSVSREKKERFSLILESASTNQTSMYLCASSLMGGNAEAFFGQGTRLTVV.

This clone was seen just once. V is TRBV6-5 and J is TRBJ2-7, with D perhaps TRBD2 (6 bases). V lost 2 bases and J lost 0, with 11 bases in between. Looked up from germline, CDR1 is MNHEY and CDR2 is SVGAGI. CDR3 size: 15 residues. The CDR3 region is CASSYGGSASYEQYF. As DNA, the CDR3 is TGTGCCAGCAGTTACGGAGGGAGCGCCTCCTACGAGCAGTACTTC.

The rearrangement uses TRBV30 and TRBJ1-1, with D possibly TRBD1 on 6 matching bases. There are 12 residues in the CDR3. Trimming took 5 bases from V and 4 from J, leaving 11 bases between them. CDR1 GTSNPN and CDR2 SVGIG come from the germline V gene (reference sequence). The DNA of the CDR3 is TGTGCCTGGCAACAGGGACGCACTGAAGCTTTCTTT. Its protein is CAWQQGRTEAFF.

The chain uses TRBV15 and TRBJ1-1; D possibly corresponds to TRBD1 (6 bases). CDR1 LNHNV and CDR2 YYDKDF come from the germline V gene (reference sequence). The CDR3 contains 13 residues. V lost 11 bases and J 1 base, leaving 14 bases between the germline ends. The CDR3 DNA reads as TGTGCCGTGGGGGGGCAGCCGAACACTGAAGCTTTCTTT. Its protein is CAVGGQPNTEAFF.

The genes are TRBV10-3 and TRBJ2-1, with 7 nucleotides matching TRBD1. The CDR3 is 13 residues long. The junction had 5 bases not matched to a gene; V was cut back by 9 bases and J by 3 bases. The germline V gene encodes CDR1 ENHRY and CDR2 SYGVKD. CDR3: CAIMGQFYNEQFF. In DNA, the CDR3 is TGTGCCATAATGGGACAGTTCTACAATGAGCAGTTCTTC.

This clone was seen a handful of times. V gene TRBV27 combines with J gene TRBJ1-5; the D gene is possibly TRBD1 (6 bases). V was shortened by 5 bases and J by 3 bases, with 11 bases between the two germline ends. The germline CDR1 and CDR2 sequences are MNHEY and SMNVEV (reference sequence). This CDR3 has 14 amino acids. CDR3 nucleotides: TGTGCCAGCAGTCCAGGGGTAAACAATCAGCCCCAGCATTTT. As protein: CASSPGVNNQPQHF.

The chain employs TRBV5-1 and TRBJ2-7; 8 bases agree with TRBD1. Germline-derived CDR1 and CDR2 are SGHRS and YFSETQ. The CDR3 covers 15 residues. Trimming cost V 2 bases and J 1 base; bases outside gene matches: 5. CDR3 coding DNA: TGCGCCAGCAGCTTAATGACAGGGGAGTCCTACGAGCAGTACTTC. Translated, it gives CASSLMTGESYEQYF. Looking up the rest from reference TRBV5-1 and TRBJ2-7 gives the full variable domain: KAGVTQTPRYLIKTRGQQVTLSCSPISGHRSVSWYQQTPGQGLQFLFEYFSETQRNKGNFPGRFSGRQFSNSRSEMNVSTLELGDSALYLCASSLMTGESYEQYFGPGTRLTVT.

The chain has TRBV5-1 and TRBJ2-1; tentative D call: TRBD2 (5 bases). Trimming removed 0 bases from V and 9 bases from J, with 10 bases in between. CDR3 length equals 13 residues. CDR1 SGHRS and CDR2 YFSETQ come from the germline V gene. CDR3 DNA sequence: TGCGCCAGCAGCTTGGGCGGCGCGGGTGAGCAGTTCTTC. This codes for CASSLGGAGEQFF.

V gene TRBV12-5 combines with J gene TRBJ2-1, with D unclear. V was shortened by 0 bases and J by 2 bases, with 11 bases between the two germline ends. The germline V gene encodes CDR1 LGHNT and CDR2 FRNRAP. The CDR3 runs 16 residues. CDR3 amino acids: CASGLVGPATYNEQFF. The CDR3 DNA reads TGTGCTAGTGGTTTGGTGGGCCCGGCGACCTACAATGAGCAGTTCTTC.

V is TRBV30 and J is TRBJ2-7, with 8 bases matching TRBD2. The CDR3 is 19 amino acids. Germline CDR1 is GTSNPN and CDR2 is SVGIG (reference sequence). J gave up 2 bases and V 8 bases, and 26 bases lay outside the gene matches. The DNA for the CDR3 is TGTGCCAAAAGGGGGGCGAGCGGGAGAGGGGAAACGGGCCCCTACGAGCAGTACTTC. Translating it yields CAKRGASGRGETGPYEQYF.

This clone was found a few times. This sequence joins TRBV6-1 and TRBJ1-2; 8 positions match TRBD1. Germline CDR1 MNHNS, CDR2 SASEGT. Trimming cost V 3 bases and J 7 bases; bases outside gene matches: 4. CDR3 length: 13 residues. This chain's CDR3 is CASSEGQGAGYTF. CDR3 DNA sequence: TGTGCCAGCAGTGAGGGGCAGGGGGCTGGCTACACCTTC.